This T cell receptor (beta chain) came from a study of cytomegalovirus exposure and HLA in healthy donors. Looking at the study overall: A later analysis reported the same platform for the roughly 110 validation repertoires and the 666 first-cohort repertoires.

Germline lookup yields CDR1 GTSNPN and CDR2 SVGIG (reference sequence). The CDR3 is 17 amino acids. The V gene end was trimmed by 3 bases and the J gene end by 6 bases; junction bases not matched to a gene: 17. Regarding the study as a whole: The study found most TCR sequences rare, yet found some public TCRs in many donors. Researchers counted over 150 TCR beta chains as cytomegalovirus-associated.

The repertoire was sequenced with immunoSEQ multiplex PCR; TCRdb's copy has only in-frame clones and lacks some. The sample gives about 120,000 clones, roughly 95% of which show up once; around 1.7% is in the top ten. A word on this clone: Its cognate antigen is unknown.

The sequencing sample was made of PBMCs. This TCR derives from a man aged 18 to 29 in good health and CMV-seronegative. The V and J genes are TRBV30 and TRBJ2-3; the match to TRBD2 covers 8 bases. CDR3 in DNA: TGTGCCTGGAGCGGGTCACAAAGCGGGAGATCAGGGGATACGCAGTATTTT. As protein: CAWSGSQSGRSGDTQYF. The entire variable domain, with the rest obtained from reference TRBV30 and TRBJ2-3, is as follows: SQTIHQWPATLVQPVGSPLSLECTVEGTSNPNLYWYRQAAGRGLQLLFYSVGIGQISSEVPQNLSASRPQDRQFILSSKKLLLSDSGFYLCAWSGSQSGRSGDTQYFGPGTRLTVL.